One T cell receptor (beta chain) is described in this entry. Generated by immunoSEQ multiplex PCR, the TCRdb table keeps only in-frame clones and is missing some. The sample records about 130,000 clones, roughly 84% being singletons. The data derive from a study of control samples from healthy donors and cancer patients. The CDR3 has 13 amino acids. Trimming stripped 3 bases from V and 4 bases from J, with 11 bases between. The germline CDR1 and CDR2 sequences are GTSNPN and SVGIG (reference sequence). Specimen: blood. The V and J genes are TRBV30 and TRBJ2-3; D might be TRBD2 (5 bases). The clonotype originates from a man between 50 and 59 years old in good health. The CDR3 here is CAWRASSADTQYF. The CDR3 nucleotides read TGTGCCTGGAGGGCTAGCAGTGCAGATACGCAGTATTTT.